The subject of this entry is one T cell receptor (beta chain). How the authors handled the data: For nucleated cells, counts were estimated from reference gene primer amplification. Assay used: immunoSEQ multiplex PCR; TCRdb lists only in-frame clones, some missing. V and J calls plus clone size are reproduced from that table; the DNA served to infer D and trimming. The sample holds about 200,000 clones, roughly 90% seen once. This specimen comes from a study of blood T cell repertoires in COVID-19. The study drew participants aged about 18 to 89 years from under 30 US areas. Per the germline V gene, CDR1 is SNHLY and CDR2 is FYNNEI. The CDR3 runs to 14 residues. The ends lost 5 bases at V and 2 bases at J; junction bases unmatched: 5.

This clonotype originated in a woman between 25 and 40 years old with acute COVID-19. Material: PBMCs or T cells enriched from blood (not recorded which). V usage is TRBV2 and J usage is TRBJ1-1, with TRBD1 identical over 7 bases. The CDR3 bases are TGTGCCAGCAGTTTTAGACAGGGAAACACTGAAGCTTTCTTT. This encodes CASSFRQGNTEAFF.